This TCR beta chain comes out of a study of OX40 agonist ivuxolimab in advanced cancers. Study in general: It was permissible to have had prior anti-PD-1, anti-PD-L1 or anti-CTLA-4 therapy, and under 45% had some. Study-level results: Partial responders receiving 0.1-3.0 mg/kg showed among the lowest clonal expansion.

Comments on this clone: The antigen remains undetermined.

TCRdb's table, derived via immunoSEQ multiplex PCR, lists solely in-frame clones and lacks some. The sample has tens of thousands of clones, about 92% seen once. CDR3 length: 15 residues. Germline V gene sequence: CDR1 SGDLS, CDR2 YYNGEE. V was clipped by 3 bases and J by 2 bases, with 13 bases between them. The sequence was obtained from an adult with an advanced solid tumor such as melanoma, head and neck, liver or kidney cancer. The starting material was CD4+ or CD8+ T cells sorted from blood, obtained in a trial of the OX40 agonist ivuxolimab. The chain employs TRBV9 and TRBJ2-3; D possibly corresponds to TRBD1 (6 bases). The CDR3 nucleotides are TGTGCCAGCAGCGGGGCCGGACAGATCACAGATACGCAGTATTTT. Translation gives CASSGAGQITDTQYF.